These 23 T cell receptor beta chains were all obtained from the same sample, sequenced in a study of blood T cells in healthy people across ages (dated by TCRdb to 2014 to 2015). The method behind the library was 5' RACE. The run used an Illumina HiSeq 2500. A second PCR of roughly 6 to 11 cycles was run with a J-beta primer mix and a sample-barcoded 5' primer. TCRdb redid the processing of the public reads, applying fastp at Q25 and MiXCR, and retained in-frame beta chains. Merged by CDR3 protein, the rows form single entries marked with the most common genes and DNA. This sample holds over 600,000 distinct CDR3 sequences; around 41% were observed only once. The leading ten clones occupy 25% to 35% of the sample. Sequenced material: blood. The receptor set was obtained from a man at least 80 years old in good health.

This clonotype was seen more than once but under ten times. The chain couples TRBV7-3 to TRBJ2-2; unclear D gene. V was pared by 5 bases and J by 2 bases, with 6 bases between. The V gene's germline CDR1 is SGHTA and CDR2 FQGTGA. There are 13 residues in the CDR3. DNA for the CDR3: TGTGCCAGCAGCCCTGTAAACACCGGGGAGCTGTTTTTT. Encoded protein: CASSPVNTGELFF.

The chain carries TRBV5-6 and TRBJ2-1, with unresolved D. This CDR3 region has 13 residues. Deletions cut 2 bases from V and 5 bases from J, with 8 bases between. Germline V lookup: CDR1 SGHDT, CDR2 YYEEEE. The CDR3 is CASSFSTNNEQFF. Here the CDR3 DNA reads TGTGCCAGCAGCTTCAGCACAAACAATGAGCAGTTCTTC.

J is TRBJ1-3 and V is TRBV29-1; D uncertain. CDR1 is SQVTM and CDR2 is ANQGSEA in the germline V gene. This CDR3 has 12 residues. V was trimmed by 3 bases and J by 7 bases, leaving 10 bases between them. The CDR3 bases are TGCAGCGTTGACACGGCCGGTAACACCATATATTTT. Translating it yields CSVDTAGNTIYF.

The chain has TRBV27 and TRBJ2-5; D unresolved. Germline V gene sequence: CDR1 MNHEY, CDR2 SMNVEV (reference sequence). Trimming removed 2 bases at V and 1 base at J, with 11 bases between. The CDR3 runs 15 residues. CDR3 nucleotides: TGTGCCAGCAGTTTACTTGACAAAATCCAAGAGACCCAGTACTTC. Translation gives CASSLLDKIQETQYF.

The rearrangement uses TRBV6-6 and TRBJ1-1; perhaps TRBD1 as D (5 bases). Trimming removed 2 bases from V and 4 bases from J, with 8 bases in between. CDR1 MNHNY and CDR2 SVGAGI come from the germline V gene (reference sequence). This CDR3 comprises 13 residues. CDR3 coding DNA: TGTGCCAGCAGTTACACCGGGGGCACTGAAGCTTTCTTT. Translation gives CASSYTGGTEAFF.

This sequence joins TRBV10-3 and TRBJ2-7; 10 bases fit TRBD1. CDR3 length: 15 residues. CDR1 and CDR2 from the germline V gene are ENHRY and SYGVKD. The junction had 3 bases not matched to a gene; V was cut back by 3 bases and J by 1 base. CDR3 amino acids: CAISERDRGSYEQYF. DNA for the CDR3: TGTGCCATCAGTGAACGGGACAGGGGTTCCTACGAGCAGTACTTC.

The chain uses TRBV21-1 and TRBJ1-1; the table's D call, TRBD1, was not checked against the DNA. TRBV21-1 is a recognized pseudogene. The CDR3 spans 13 residues. CDR3 sequence reads: CASRQGLCTEAFF. As DNA, the CDR3 is TGTGCCAGCAGACAGGGGTTGTGCACTGAAGCTTTCTTT.

This chain joins TRBV24-1 and TRBJ2-1; TRBD1 aligns across 7 bases. The trim removed 1 base at V and 7 bases at J, leaving 9 bases unmatched. This CDR3 is 16 amino acids long. Per the germline V gene, CDR1 is KGHDR and CDR2 is SFDVKD. Here the CDR3 reads CATSDFQPGTENEQFF. In nucleotides, the CDR3 is TGTGCCACCAGTGATTTCCAACCCGGGACAGAAAATGAGCAGTTCTTC.

This clonotype was observed a handful of times. The CDR3 spells CASSLSTGEQYF. The CDR3 DNA reads as TGTGCCAGCAGCTTGTCGACAGGGGAGCAGTACTTC. The chain recombines TRBV5-6 with TRBJ2-4; TRBD1 matches 8 bases. The CDR3 is 12 amino acids. The trim removed 1 base at V and 13 bases at J, leaving 4 bases unmatched. Germline V gives CDR1 SGHDT, CDR2 YYEEEE.

The rearrangement links TRBV5-6 to TRBJ2-7, with D unresolved. This CDR3 has 14 residues. V gave up 3 bases and J gave up 2 bases, with 12 bases separating them. CDR1 is SGHDT and CDR2 is YYEEEE in the germline V gene. CDR3 in amino acids: CASSSPALAYEQYF. The CDR3 DNA reads as TGTGCCAGCAGCTCCCCAGCCTTAGCCTACGAGCAGTACTTC.

The CDR3 here is CSASRGVAGDGTGELFF. CDR3 DNA: TGCAGTGCCAGTCGTGGGGTAGCGGGAGACGGCACCGGGGAGCTGTTTTTT. The chain joins TRBV20-1 to TRBJ2-2; 9 nucleotides match TRBD2. V gave up 6 bases and J gave up 4 bases; unmatched junction bases: 15. This CDR3 is built from 17 residues. Germline V gene data show CDR1 as DFQATT and CDR2 as SNEGSKA (reference sequence).

The V call is TRBV9, the J call TRBJ2-7, with D unresolved. V lost 3 bases, J lost 2 bases, and 15 bases lay in between. The CDR3 is 15 residues long. CDR1 and CDR2 (germline): SGDLS, YYNGEE. The CDR3 is CASSGGLGSAYEQYF. As DNA, the CDR3 is TGTGCCAGCAGCGGGGGATTGGGATCCGCCTACGAGCAGTACTTC.

This clonotype was counted only a few times. The chain combines TRBV12-3 or TRBV12-4 with TRBJ2-1; 8 bases are a match to TRBD2. The DNA end is more similar to TRBJ2-7, so the J call may be wrong. CDR3 length equals 14 residues. The CDR3 region has the DNA TGTGCCAGCAGTTCCAGCGGGGGAGGTAATGAGCAGTACTTC. This sequence encodes CASSSSGGGNEQYF.

This chain connects TRBV5-6 to TRBJ2-5; 7 bases are shared with TRBD2. Germline V gene lookup returns CDR1 SGHDT and CDR2 YYEEEE. The CDR3 covers 15 residues. V shed 4 bases and J 4 bases; nucleotides not matched to a gene: 10. CDR3 DNA sequence: TGTGCCAGCAGCCCGGTTGGGCGGGAGTTAGAGACCCAGTACTTC. Translation gives CASSPVGRELETQYF.

Turning to this clonotype: An end of the junction does not agree with germline; a read error may underlie this. The chain carries TRBV10-3 and TRBJ2-3; a weak D match, TRBD2 (5 bases). The length of the CDR3 is 15 residues. Germline V lookup: CDR1 ENHRY, CDR2 SYGVKD. CDR3 sequence: CATLRVVPSTDTQYF. CDR3 in DNA: TGCGCCACCTTGCGGGTGGTACCTAGCACAGATACGCAGTATTTT.

On this clonotype itself: Mismatch with germline at one junction end may stem from a read error. This sequence joins TRBV28 and TRBJ2-7, with 7 nucleotides matching TRBD1. The CDR3 is 14 amino acids. Per germline, CDR1 MDHEN and CDR2 SYDVKM. In DNA, the CDR3 is TGTGTCAGCAGTAGAGGGGACAGCTCCTACGAGCAGTACTTC. Translation: CVSSRGDSSYEQYF.

This clonotype was seen a handful of times. This chain uses TRBV7-9 with TRBJ2-5; 12 nucleotides agree with TRBD2. From germline, CDR1 is SEHNR and CDR2 FQNEAQ (reference sequence). This CDR3 spans 20 amino acids. The ends lost 0 bases at V and 2 bases at J; junction bases unmatched: 13. CDR3 in amino acids: CASSLALTSGRKAIQETQYF. CDR3 sequence (DNA): TGTGCCAGCAGCTTAGCGCTAACTAGCGGGAGGAAAGCTATACAAGAGACCCAGTACTTC.

This clonotype was observed a single time. J is TRBJ1-1 and V is TRBV14; 7 bases line up with TRBD1. Looked up from germline, CDR1 is SGHDN and CDR2 is FVKESK. There are 14 residues in the CDR3. Trimming removed 7 bases from V and 4 bases from J; junction bases left unmatched: 9. In nucleotides, the CDR3 is TGTGCCAGCACAACGACAGGGTTCGTCACTGAAGCTTTCTTT. Translated: CASTTTGFVTEAFF.

This clonotype was recorded a few times. This chain connects TRBV29-1 to TRBJ1-2, with 8 nucleotides matching TRBD1. V trimming: 5 bases; J trimming: 2 bases; junction bases outside the gene matches: 4. Germline CDR1 and CDR2: SQVTM and ANQGSEA. This CDR3 is built from 13 residues. The CDR3: CSVRDRTNYGYTF. For the CDR3, the DNA is TGCAGCGTTCGGGACAGGACGAACTATGGCTACACCTTC.

This clonotype was seen more than once but under ten times. This chain connects TRBV6-1 to TRBJ2-3; TRBD1 or TRBD2 may be the D gene (5 bases each). Germline V gene data show CDR1 as MNHNS and CDR2 as SASEGT. V was pared by 6 bases and J by 2 bases, with 15 bases between. This CDR3 contains 15 residues. CDR3 sequence: CASSYRLGPTDTQYF. In DNA, the CDR3 is TGTGCCAGCAGCTATAGACTGGGACCCACAGATACGCAGTATTTT.

CDR3 sequence reads: CASSLSTGQGAETQYF. In DNA form, the CDR3 reads TGTGCCAGCAGCTTGTCTACGGGACAGGGGGCAGAGACCCAGTACTTC. The chain links TRBV5-6 to TRBJ2-5, with 12 positions matching TRBD1. Germline V gene data show CDR1 as SGHDT and CDR2 as YYEEEE. The CDR3 totals 16 residues. Trimming took 1 base from V and 4 from J; bases not matched to a gene: 5.

The chain recombines TRBV3-1 with TRBJ2-7, with D perhaps assigned TRBD1 or TRBD2 (6 bases each). The length of the CDR3 is 17 residues. CDR1 and CDR2 (germline): LGHDT, YNNKEL (reference sequence). The germline V and J ends were trimmed by 5 bases and 1 base, with 21 bases remaining between them. CDR3 DNA: TGTGCCAGCAGCTCACTCAGTGGGGGGACAAGATCCTACGAGCAGTACTTC. Its protein product is CASSSLSGGTRSYEQYF.

The chain couples TRBV4-1 to TRBJ2-3; unclear D gene. Germline CDR1 reads MGHRA; CDR2 reads YSYEKL. The CDR3 length is 17 residues. Trimming took off 0 bases at V and 3 bases at J, with 16 bases between the two ends. CDR3 nucleotides: TGCGCCAGCAGCCAAGAGGGCAGGCCCGGCAGGACAGATACGCAGTATTTT. It is translated as CASSQEGRPGRTDTQYF.